The 6 T cell receptor beta chains listed next were all sequenced from one sample in a study of Ad26.COV2.S vaccination and SARS-CoV-2 variants. The sample's treatment: some 20 received Ad26.COV2.S at low or high dose, single or two shots; 5 received placebo; per-sample allocation not given. Samples were taken on day 63 after the first vaccine or placebo injection. Generated by immunoSEQ multiplex PCR, the TCRdb table keeps only in-frame clones and is missing some. The sample consists of some 340,000 clones, roughly 80% of them appearing once. The sample was peripheral blood, taken in a trial of Ad26.COV2.S vaccine versus placebo. The receptors here all came from a person aged 18-60 years who received the Ad26.COV2.S COVID-19 vaccine or a placebo.

CDR3 sequence reads: CASSQVLLYGYTF. CDR3 DNA: TGCGCCAGCAGCCAAGTGCTCCTCTATGGCTACACCTTC. The chain recombines TRBV4-1 with TRBJ1-2; D unresolved. Germline-derived CDR1 and CDR2 are MGHRA and YSYEKL. This CDR3 has 13 amino acids. The germline V and J ends were trimmed by 1 base and 4 bases, with 7 bases remaining between them.

This clone came up a few times. The V gene is TRBV5-1, the J gene TRBJ1-6; the match to TRBD1 covers 8 bases. The CDR3 sequence is 16 residues long. Trimming cost V 4 bases and J 7 bases; bases outside gene matches: 10. Germline V gene data show CDR1 as SGHRS and CDR2 as YFSETQ. The CDR3 spells CASSASGDRGNSPLHF. The CDR3 DNA is TGCGCCAGCAGCGCTTCCGGAGACAGGGGAAATTCACCCCTCCACTTT.

This rearrangement joins TRBV12-5 to TRBJ2-1; TRBD1 aligns across 7 bases. CDR1 is LGHNT and CDR2 is FRNRAP in the germline V gene. The CDR3 runs 12 residues. Unmatched junction bases numbered 6, after V lost 6 bases and J lost 10 bases. The CDR3 DNA is TGTGCTAGTGGAGGCCAGGGGGTAGAGCAGTTCTTC. Its protein product is CASGGQGVEQFF. The variable domain in full, with the rest retrieved from reference TRBV12-5 and TRBJ2-1, is DARVTQTPRHKVTEMGQEVTMRCQPILGHNTVFWYRQTMMQGLELLAYFRNRAPLDDSGMPKDRFSAEMPDATLATLKIQPSEPRDSAVYFCASGGQGVEQFFGPGTRLTVL.

This rearrangement joins TRBV14 to TRBJ1-1; no definite D call. Trimming left V 0 bases short and J 3 bases short, with 5 bases between. The CDR3 consists of 13 residues. CDR1 is SGHDN and CDR2 is FVKESK in the germline V gene. The CDR3 sequence is CASSQEHYTEAFF. DNA for the CDR3: TGTGCCAGCAGCCAAGAACATTACACTGAAGCTTTCTTT.

This sequence joins TRBV9 and TRBJ2-1; no firm D call. The CDR3 sequence is 14 residues long. Trimming took off 0 bases at V and 1 base at J, with 5 bases between the two ends. The germline V gene has CDR1 SGDLS and CDR2 YYNGEE. The CDR3 protein is CASSVAPSYNEQFF. As DNA, the CDR3 is TGTGCCAGCAGCGTAGCCCCATCCTACAATGAGCAGTTCTTC.

The J gene is TRBJ1-4, the V gene TRBV28; 9 bases are shared with TRBD1. V shed 7 bases, J shed 7 bases, and the junction held 7 bases outside the gene matches. The CDR3 is 14 residues long. The V gene's germline CDR1 is MDHEN and CDR2 SYDVKM. In nucleotides, the CDR3 is TGTGCCAGCAACCCGACAGGGGGTTTTGAAAAACTGTTTTTT. It yields the protein CASNPTGGFEKLFF.